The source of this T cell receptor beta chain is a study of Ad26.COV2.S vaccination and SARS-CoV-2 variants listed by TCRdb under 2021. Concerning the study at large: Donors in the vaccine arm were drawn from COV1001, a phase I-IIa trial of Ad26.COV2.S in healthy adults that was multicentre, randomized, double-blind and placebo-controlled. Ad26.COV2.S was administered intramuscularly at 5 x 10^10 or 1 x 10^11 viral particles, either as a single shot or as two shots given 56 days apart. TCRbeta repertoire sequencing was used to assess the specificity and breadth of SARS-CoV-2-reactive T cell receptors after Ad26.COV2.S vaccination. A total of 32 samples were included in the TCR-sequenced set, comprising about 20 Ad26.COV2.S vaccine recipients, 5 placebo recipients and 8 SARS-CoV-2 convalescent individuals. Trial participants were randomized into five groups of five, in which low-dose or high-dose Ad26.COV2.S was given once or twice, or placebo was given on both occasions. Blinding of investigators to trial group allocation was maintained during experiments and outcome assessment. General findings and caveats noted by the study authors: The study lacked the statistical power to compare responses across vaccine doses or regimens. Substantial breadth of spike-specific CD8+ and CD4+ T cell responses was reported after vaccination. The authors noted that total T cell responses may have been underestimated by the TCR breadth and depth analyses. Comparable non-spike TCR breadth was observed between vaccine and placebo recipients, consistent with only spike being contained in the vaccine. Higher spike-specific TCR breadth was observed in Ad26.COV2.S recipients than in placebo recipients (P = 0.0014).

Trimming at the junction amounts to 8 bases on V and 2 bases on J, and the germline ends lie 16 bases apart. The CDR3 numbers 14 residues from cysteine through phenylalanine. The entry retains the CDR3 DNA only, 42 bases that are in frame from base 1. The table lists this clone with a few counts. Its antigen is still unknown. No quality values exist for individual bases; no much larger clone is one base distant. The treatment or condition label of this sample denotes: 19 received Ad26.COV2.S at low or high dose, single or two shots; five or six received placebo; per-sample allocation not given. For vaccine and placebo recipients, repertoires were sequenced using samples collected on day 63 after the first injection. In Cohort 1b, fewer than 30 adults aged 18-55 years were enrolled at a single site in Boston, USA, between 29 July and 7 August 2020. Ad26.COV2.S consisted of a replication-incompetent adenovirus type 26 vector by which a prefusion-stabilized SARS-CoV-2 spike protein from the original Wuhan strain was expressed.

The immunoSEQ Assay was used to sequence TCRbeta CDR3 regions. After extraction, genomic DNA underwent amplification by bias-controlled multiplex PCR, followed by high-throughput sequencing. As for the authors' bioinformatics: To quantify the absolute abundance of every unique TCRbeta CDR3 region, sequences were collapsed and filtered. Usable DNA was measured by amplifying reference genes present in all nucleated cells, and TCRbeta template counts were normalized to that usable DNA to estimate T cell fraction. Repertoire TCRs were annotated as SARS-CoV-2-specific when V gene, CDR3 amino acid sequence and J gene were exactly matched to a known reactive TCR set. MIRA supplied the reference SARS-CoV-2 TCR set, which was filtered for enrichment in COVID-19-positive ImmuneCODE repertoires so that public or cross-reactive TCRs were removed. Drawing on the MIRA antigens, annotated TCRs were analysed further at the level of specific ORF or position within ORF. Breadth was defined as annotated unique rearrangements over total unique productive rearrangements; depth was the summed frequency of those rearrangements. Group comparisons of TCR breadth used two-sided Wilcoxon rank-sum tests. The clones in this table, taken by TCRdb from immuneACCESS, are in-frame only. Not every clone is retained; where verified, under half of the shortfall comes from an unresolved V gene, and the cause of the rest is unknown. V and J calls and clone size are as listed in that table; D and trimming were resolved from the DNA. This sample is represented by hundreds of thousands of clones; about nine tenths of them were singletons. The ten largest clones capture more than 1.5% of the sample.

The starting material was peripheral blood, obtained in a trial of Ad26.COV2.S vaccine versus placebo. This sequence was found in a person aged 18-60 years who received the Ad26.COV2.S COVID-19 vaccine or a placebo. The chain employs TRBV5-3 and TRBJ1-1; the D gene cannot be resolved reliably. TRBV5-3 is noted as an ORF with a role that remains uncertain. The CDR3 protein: CASPHLCINTEAFF. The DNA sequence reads TGTGCCAGCCCGCATCTTTGTATCAACACTGAAGCTTTCTTT.